This T cell receptor beta chain originates from a study of OX40 agonist ivuxolimab in advanced cancers. Study as a whole: Three partial responders included one hepatocellular carcinoma patient and two cutaneous melanoma patients.

In regard to this clone: The antigen is unknown.

Study observations and caveats: Mean expanded clone counts were higher in CD8+ than CD4+ T cells. Not determined was the antigen specificity of the expanded peripheral T cells. At 0.1-3.0 mg/kg, partial responders had clonal expansion among the lowest observed.

Profiled with immunoSEQ multiplex PCR; TCRdb holds only in-frame clones, not every one. The profile covers about 27,000 clones, with roughly 80% appearing a single time and about 31% taken by the ten largest. The V end was cut by 7 bases, the J end by 0 bases, with 7 bases between. CDR3 length: 14 amino acids. Germline CDR1 and CDR2: LNHDA and SQIVND (reference sequence). The specimen was CD4+ or CD8+ T cells sorted from blood, collected in a trial of the OX40 agonist ivuxolimab. The chain has TRBV19 and TRBJ1-6; the D gene is possibly TRBD1 (5 bases). The TCR was taken from an adult with an advanced solid tumor such as melanoma, head and neck, liver or kidney cancer. CDR3 loop: CASTGRSYNSPLHF. CDR3 DNA sequence: TGTGCCAGTACGGGGCGCTCCTATAATTCACCCCTCCACTTT.